The T cell receptor (beta chain) under discussion was sequenced for a study of blood T cell repertoires in COVID-19. Study-level background: PBMCs, B-cell-depleted T cells, or T cells provided the cDNA or gDNA that made up the material.

Authors' methods: Using reference gene primer amplification, nucleated cell counts were estimated. Measured with immunoSEQ multiplex PCR; TCRdb has only the in-frame clones, and not every one. V and J calls and clone size are copied from that table; D and trimming were computed from the DNA. In the table there are about 250,000 clones, roughly nine tenths of which are singletons. J lost 7 bases, V lost 7 bases, and 4 bases had no gene match. The CDR3 contains 13 residues. Looked up from germline, CDR1 is SNHLY and CDR2 is FYNNEI. This TCR derives from a woman in her sixties or seventies who had recovered from COVID-19. What was sequenced was peripheral blood. This chain uses TRBV2 with TRBJ1-4, with TRBD1 identical over 9 bases. This chain's CDR3 is CASKGQGAEKLFF. The CDR3 nucleotides read TGTGCCAGCAAGGGACAGGGAGCTGAAAAACTGTTTTTT.